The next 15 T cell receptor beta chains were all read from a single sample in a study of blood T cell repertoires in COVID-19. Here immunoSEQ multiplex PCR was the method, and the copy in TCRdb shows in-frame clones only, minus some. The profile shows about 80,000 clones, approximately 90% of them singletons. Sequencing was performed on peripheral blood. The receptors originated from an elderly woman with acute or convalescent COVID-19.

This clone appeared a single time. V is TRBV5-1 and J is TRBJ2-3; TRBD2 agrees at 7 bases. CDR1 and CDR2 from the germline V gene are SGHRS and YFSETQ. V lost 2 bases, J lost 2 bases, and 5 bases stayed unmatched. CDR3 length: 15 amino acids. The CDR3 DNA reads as TGCGCCAGCAGCTTAGATCGGGGGGTCACAGATACGCAGTATTTT. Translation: CASSLDRGVTDTQYF. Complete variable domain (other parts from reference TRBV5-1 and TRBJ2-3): KAGVTQTPRYLIKTRGQQVTLSCSPISGHRSVSWYQQTPGQGLQFLFEYFSETQRNKGNFPGRFSGRQFSNSRSEMNVSTLELGDSALYLCASSLDRGVTDTQYFGPGTRLTVL.

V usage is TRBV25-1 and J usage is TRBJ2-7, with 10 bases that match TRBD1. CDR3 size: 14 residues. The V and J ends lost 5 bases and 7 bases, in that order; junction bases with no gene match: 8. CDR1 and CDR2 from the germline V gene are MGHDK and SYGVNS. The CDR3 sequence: CASSSDRGRTEQYF. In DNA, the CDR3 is TGTGCCAGCAGTAGCGACAGGGGGCGGACGGAGCAGTACTTC.

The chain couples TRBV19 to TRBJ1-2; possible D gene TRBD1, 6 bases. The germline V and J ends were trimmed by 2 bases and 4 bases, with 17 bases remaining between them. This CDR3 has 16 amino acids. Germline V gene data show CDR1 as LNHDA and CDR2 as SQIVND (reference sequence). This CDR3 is CASSIRGGASPYGYTF. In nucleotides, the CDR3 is TGTGCCAGTAGTATAAGAGGGGGGGCCTCCCCCTATGGCTACACCTTC.

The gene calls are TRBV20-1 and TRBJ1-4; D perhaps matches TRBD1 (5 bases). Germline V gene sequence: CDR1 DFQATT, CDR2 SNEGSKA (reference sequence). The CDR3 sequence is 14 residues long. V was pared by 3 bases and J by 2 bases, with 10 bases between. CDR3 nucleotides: TGCAGTGCTAGTGACGGGGGGACTAATGAAAAACTGTTTTTT. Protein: CSASDGGTNEKLFF.

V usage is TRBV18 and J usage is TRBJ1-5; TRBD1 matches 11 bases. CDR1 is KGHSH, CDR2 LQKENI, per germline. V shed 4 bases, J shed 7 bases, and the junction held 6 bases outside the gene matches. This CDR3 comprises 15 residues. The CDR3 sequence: CASSRGTGGSQPQHF. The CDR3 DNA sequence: TGTGCCAGCTCACGTGGGACAGGGGGTTCCCAGCCCCAGCATTTT.

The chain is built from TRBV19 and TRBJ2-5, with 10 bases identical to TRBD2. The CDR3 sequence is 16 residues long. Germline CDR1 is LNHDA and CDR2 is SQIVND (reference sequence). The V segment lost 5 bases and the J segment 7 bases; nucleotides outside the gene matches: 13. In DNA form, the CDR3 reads TGTGCCAGTAGTCTGACTCTAGCGGGGGCGGCGGGGACCCAGTACTTC. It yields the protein CASSLTLAGAAGTQYF.

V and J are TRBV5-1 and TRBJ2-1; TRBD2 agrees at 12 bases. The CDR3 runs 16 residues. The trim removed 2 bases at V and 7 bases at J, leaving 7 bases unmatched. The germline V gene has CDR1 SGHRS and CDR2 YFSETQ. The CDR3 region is CASSLATSGRRNEQFF. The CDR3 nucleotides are TGCGCCAGCAGCTTAGCGACTAGCGGGAGAAGGAATGAGCAGTTCTTC.

DNA for the CDR3: TGTGCCACCAGCAGAGACCGGACAGGGGAGAACACCATATATTTT. Residues: CATSRDRTGENTIYF. This chain uses TRBV15 with TRBJ1-3; the match to TRBD1 covers 9 bases. Losses at the gene ends were 0 bases for V and 7 bases for J; bases not matched to a gene: 4. The CDR3 contains 15 residues. Germline V CDR1 and CDR2: LNHNV, YYDKDF (reference sequence). Complete variable domain (other parts from reference TRBV15 and TRBJ1-3): DAMVIQNPRYQVTQFGKPVTLSCSQTLNHNVMYWYQQKSSQAPKLLFHYYDKDFNNEADTPDNFQSRRPNTSFCFLDIRSPGLGDTAMYLCATSRDRTGENTIYFGEGSWLTVV.

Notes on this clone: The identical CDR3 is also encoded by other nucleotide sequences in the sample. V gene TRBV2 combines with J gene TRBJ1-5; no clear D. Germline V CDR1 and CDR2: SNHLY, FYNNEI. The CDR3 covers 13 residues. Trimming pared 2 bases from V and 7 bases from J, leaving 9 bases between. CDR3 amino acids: CASSERQRQPQHF. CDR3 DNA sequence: TGTGCCAGCAGTGAACGGCAGAGGCAGCCCCAGCATTTT.

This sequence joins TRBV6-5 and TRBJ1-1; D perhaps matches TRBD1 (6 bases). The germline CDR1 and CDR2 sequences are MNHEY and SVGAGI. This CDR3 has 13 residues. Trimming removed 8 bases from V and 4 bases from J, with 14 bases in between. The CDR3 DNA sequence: TGTGCCAGCGGAAACAGGGAGGGCACTGAAGCTTTCTTT. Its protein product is CASGNREGTEAFF.

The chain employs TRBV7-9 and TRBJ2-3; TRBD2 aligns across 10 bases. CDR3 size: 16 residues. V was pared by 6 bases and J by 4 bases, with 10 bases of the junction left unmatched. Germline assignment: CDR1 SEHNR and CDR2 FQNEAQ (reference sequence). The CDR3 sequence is CASSFPAGGSPDTQYF. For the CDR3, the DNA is TGTGCCAGCAGTTTTCCAGCGGGGGGGAGCCCAGATACGCAGTATTTT.

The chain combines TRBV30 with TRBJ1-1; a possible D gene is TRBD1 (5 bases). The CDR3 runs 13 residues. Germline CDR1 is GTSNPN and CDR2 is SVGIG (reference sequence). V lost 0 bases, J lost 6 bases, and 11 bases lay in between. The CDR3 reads CAWSVLTAPEAFF. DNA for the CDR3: TGTGCCTGGAGTGTGTTGACAGCCCCTGAAGCTTTCTTT.

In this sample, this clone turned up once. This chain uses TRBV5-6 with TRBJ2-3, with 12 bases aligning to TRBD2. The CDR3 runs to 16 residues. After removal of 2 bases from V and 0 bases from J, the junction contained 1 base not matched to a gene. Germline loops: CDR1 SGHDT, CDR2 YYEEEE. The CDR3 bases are TGTGCCAGCAGCTTCGGACTAGCGGGGAGCACAGATACGCAGTATTTT. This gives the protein CASSFGLAGSTDTQYF. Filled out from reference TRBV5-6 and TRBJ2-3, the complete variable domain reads DAGVTQSPTHLIKTRGQQVTLRCSPKSGHDTVSWYQQALGQGPQFIFQYYEEEERQRGNFPDRFSGHQFPNYSSELNVNALLLGDSALYLCASSFGLAGSTDTQYFGPGTRLTVL.

The chain's CDR3 is CASSQDPQGARGYTF. CDR3 nucleotide sequence: TGTGCCAGCAGCCAAGATCCGCAGGGGGCAAGGGGCTACACCTTC. The chain links TRBV3-1 (or the pseudogene TRBV3-2) to TRBJ1-2, with 8 bases aligning to TRBD1. The CDR3 consists of 15 residues. The J segment lost 8 bases and the V segment lost 0 bases, leaving 8 bases of the junction unmatched. CDR1 LGHDT and CDR2 YNNKEL come from the germline V gene (reference sequence).

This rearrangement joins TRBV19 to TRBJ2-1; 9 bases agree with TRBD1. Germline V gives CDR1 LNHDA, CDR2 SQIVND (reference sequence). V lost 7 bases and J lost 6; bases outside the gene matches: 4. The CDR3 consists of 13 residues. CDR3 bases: TGTGCCAGTACTGCGGACAGGGGCAATGAGCAGTTCTTC. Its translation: CASTADRGNEQFF.